The text below deals with one T cell receptor beta chain. CDR3 length: 13 residues. Trimming stripped 6 bases from V and 5 bases from J, with 11 bases between. During active infection, Seattle patients enrolled and were then monitored through disease. The data derive from a study of blood T cell repertoires in COVID-19. Study details: The United States, Italy and Spain provided the acute and convalescent COVID-19 samples. The analysed material was cDNA or gDNA that came from T cells, B-cell-depleted T cells, or PBMCs.

Per the original data handling: For nucleated cells, counts were estimated from reference gene primer amplification. Assay: immunoSEQ multiplex PCR; the TCRdb copy retains only in-frame clones and omits some. The V and J calls and the clone size are those of that table, but D and trimming were determined from the DNA. The data hold 250,000 to 300,000 clones, with approximately 91% observed a single time. Sequenced sample: peripheral blood. The rearrangement links TRBV23-1 to TRBJ1-5, with D possibly TRBD1 on 6 matching bases. TRBV23-1 falls under the ORF class, with uncertain function. This receptor was identified in a woman aged 25 to 39 with COVID-19, enrolled during active disease. CDR3 sequence (DNA): TGCGCCAGCAGCCCGACAGGTCATCAGCCCCAGCATTTT. This gives the protein CASSPTGHQPQHF.